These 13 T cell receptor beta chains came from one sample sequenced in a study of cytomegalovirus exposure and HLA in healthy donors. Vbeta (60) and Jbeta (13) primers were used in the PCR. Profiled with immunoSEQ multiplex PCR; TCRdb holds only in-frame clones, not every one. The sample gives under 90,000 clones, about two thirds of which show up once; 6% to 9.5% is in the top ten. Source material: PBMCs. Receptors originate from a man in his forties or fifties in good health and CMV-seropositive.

CDR3 nucleotide sequence: TGTGCCAGCAGCGCATCGGGGTATGGGGCCAACGTCCTGACTTTC. Protein: CASSASGYGANVLTF. J is TRBJ2-6 and V is TRBV7-6; weak D call: TRBD2 (5 bases). Deletions cut 5 bases from V and 3 bases from J, with 11 bases between. Germline V gene sequence: CDR1 SGHVS, CDR2 FNYEAQ. The CDR3 runs to 15 residues.

The CDR3 loop reads CASSQGQGIAYGYTF. Written as DNA, the CDR3 is TGCGCCAGCAGCCAAGGACAGGGAATAGCCTATGGCTACACCTTC. The J gene is TRBJ1-2, the V gene TRBV4-1; 7 nucleotides align to TRBD1. CDR1 MGHRA and CDR2 YSYEKL come from the germline V gene. The CDR3 totals 15 residues. The trim removed 1 base at V and 4 bases at J, leaving 6 bases unmatched.

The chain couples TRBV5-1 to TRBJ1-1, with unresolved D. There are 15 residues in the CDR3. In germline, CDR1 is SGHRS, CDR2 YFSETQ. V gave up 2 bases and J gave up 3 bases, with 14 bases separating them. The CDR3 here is CASSLGAAGDTEAFF. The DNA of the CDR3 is TGCGCCAGCAGCTTAGGCGCAGCCGGAGACACTGAAGCTTTCTTT. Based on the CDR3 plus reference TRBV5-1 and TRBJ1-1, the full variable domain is KAGVTQTPRYLIKTRGQQVTLSCSPISGHRSVSWYQQTPGQGLQFLFEYFSETQRNKGNFPGRFSGRQFSNSRSEMNVSTLELGDSALYLCASSLGAAGDTEAFFGQGTRLTVV.

CDR3 nucleotide sequence: TGCGCCAGCAGCTTCGGACAGGGATTCTACGAGCAGTACTTC. As protein: CASSFGQGFYEQYF. V and J are TRBV5-1 and TRBJ2-7; 8 positions match TRBD1. V lost 2 bases, J lost 3 bases, and 4 bases stayed unmatched. Looked up from germline, CDR1 is SGHRS and CDR2 is YFSETQ. The CDR3 loop spans 14 amino acids.

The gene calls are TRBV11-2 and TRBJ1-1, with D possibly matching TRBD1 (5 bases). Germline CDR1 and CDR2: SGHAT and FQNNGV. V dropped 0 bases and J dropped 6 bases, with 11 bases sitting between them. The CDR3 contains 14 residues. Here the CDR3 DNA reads TGTGCCAGCAGCTTAGACAGGGTTATCGCTGAAGCTTTCTTT. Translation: CASSLDRVIAEAFF.

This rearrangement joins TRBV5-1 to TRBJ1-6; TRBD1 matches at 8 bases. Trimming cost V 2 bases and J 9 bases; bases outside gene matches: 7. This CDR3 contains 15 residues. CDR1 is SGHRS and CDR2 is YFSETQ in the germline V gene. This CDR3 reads CASSFSDREGSPLHF. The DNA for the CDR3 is TGCGCCAGCAGCTTCTCGGACAGGGAGGGTTCACCCCTCCACTTT.

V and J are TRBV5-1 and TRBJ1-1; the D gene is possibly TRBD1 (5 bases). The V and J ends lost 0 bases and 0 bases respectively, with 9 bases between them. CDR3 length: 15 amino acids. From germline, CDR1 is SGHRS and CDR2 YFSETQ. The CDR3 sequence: CASSLVGGLNTEAFF. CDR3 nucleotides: TGCGCCAGCAGCTTGGTGGGGGGACTGAACACTGAAGCTTTCTTT.

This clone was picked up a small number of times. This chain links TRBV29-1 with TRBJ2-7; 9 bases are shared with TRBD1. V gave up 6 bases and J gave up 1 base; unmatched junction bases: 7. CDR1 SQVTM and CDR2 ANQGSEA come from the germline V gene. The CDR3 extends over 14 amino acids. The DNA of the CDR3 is TGCAGCGTATGGGACAGGGAGGGTTCCTACGAGCAGTACTTC. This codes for CSVWDREGSYEQYF.

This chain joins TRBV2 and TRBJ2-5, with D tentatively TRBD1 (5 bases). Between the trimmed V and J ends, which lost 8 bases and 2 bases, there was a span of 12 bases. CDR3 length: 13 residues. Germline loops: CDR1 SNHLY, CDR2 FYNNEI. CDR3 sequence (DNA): TGTGCCAGCGGCGGCAGGGAACAAGAGACCCAGTACTTC. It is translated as CASGGREQETQYF. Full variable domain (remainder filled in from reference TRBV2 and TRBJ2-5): EPEVTQTPSHQVTQMGQEVILRCVPISNHLYFYWYRQILGQKVEFLVSFYNNEISEKSEIFDDQFSVERPDGSNFTLKIRSTKLEDSAMYFCASGGREQETQYFGPGTRLLVL.

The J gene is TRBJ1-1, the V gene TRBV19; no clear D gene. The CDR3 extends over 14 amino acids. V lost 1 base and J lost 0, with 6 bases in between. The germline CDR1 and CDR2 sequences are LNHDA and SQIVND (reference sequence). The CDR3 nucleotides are TGTGCCAGTAGTATAGGTAGAGTGAACACTGAAGCTTTCTTT. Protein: CASSIGRVNTEAFF.

The CDR3 region has the DNA TGTGCCAGCAGTTCAGCGGACAGGCCTTATCAGCCCCAGCATTTT. The encoded protein is CASSSADRPYQPQHF. The J gene is TRBJ1-5, the V gene TRBV28, with TRBD1 matching 7 bases. After removal of 4 bases from V and 5 bases from J, the junction contained 8 bases not matched to a gene. Per the germline V gene, CDR1 is MDHEN and CDR2 is SYDVKM. CDR3 size: 15 residues.

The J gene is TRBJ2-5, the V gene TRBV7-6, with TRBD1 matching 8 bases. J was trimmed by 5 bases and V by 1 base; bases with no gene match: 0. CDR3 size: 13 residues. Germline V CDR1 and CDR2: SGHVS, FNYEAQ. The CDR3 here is CASSLDRGETQYF. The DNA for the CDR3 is TGTGCCAGCAGCTTAGACAGGGGGGAGACCCAGTACTTC.

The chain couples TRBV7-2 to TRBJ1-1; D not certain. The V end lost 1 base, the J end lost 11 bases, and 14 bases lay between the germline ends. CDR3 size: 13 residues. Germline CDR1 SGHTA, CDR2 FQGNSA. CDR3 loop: CASSLVAEGEAFF. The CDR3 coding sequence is TGTGCCAGCAGCTTAGTGGCAGAGGGAGAGGCTTTCTTT. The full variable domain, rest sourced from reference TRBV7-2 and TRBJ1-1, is GAGVSQSPSNKVTEKGKDVELRCDPISGHTALYWYRQSLGQGLEFLIYFQGNSAPDKSGLPSDRFSAERTGGSVSTLTIQRTQQEDSAVYLCASSLVAEGEAFFGQGTRLTVV.